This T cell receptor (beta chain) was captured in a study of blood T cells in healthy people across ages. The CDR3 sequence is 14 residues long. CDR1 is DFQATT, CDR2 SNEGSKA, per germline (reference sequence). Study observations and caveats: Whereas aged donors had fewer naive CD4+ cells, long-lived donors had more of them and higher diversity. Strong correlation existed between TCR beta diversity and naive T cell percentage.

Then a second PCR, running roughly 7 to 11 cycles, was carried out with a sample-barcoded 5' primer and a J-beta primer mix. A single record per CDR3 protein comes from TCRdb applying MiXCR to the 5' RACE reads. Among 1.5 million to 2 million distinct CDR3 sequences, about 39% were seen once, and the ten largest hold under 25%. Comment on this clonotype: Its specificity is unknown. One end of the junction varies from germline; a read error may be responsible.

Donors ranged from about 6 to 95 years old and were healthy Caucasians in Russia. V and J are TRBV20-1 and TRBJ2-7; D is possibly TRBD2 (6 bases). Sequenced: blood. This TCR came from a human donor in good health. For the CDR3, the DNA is TGCAATGCTATCGGGGGAATGAGCTCCTACGAGCAGTACTTC. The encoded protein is CNAIGGMSSYEQYF.